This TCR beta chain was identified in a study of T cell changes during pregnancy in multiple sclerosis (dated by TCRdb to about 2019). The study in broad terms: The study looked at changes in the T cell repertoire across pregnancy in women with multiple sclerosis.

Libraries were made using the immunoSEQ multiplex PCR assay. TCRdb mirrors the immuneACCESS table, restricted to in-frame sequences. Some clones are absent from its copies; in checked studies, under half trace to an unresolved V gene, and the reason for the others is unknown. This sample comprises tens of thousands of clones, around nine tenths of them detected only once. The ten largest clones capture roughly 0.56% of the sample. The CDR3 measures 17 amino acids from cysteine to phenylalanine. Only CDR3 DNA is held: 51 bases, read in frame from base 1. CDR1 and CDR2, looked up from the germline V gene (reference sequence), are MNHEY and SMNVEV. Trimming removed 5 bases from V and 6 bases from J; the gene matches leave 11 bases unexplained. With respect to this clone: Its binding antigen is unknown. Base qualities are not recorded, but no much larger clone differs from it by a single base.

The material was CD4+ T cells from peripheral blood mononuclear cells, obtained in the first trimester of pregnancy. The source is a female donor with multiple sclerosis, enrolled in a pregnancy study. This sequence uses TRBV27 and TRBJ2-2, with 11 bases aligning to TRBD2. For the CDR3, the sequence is CASSNFSGRALAGELFF. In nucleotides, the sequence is TGTGCCAGCAGTAACTTTAGCGGGAGGGCCTTAGCCGGGGAGCTGTTTTTT.